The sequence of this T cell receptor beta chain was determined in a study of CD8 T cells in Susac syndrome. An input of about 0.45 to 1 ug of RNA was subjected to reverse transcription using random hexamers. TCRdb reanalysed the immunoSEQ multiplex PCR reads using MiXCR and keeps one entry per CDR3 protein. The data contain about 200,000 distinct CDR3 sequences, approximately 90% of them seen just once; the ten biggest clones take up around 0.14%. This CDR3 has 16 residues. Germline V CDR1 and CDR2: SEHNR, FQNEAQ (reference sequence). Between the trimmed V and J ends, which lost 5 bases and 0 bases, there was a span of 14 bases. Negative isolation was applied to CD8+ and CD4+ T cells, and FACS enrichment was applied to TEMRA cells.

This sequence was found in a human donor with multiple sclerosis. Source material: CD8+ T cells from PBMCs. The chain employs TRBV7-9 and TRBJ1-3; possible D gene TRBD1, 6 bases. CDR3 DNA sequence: TGTGCCAGCAGCCCGGACAGAGAATACTCTGGAAACACCATATATTTT. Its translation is CASSPDREYSGNTIYF. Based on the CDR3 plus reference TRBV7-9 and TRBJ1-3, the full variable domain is DTGVSQNPRHKITKRGQNVTFRCDPISEHNRLYWYRQTLGQGPEFLTYFQNEAQLEKSRLLSDRFSAERPKGSFSTLEIQRTEQGDSAMYLCASSPDREYSGNTIYFGEGSWLTVV.